This T cell receptor (beta chain) was identified during a study of cytomegalovirus exposure and HLA in healthy donors. On the study more broadly: Drawn from HLA-typed donors, approximately 85 million unique TCRs were held in an early data release. The study's findings and limits: The availability of immune exposure information extended only to CMV serostatus. Prior analysis indicated that the majority of TCR beta V segments exhibited productivity approximately 87% or approximately 30% of the time.

Details on this clone: Its antigen is not known.

The PCR used 60 Vbeta and 13 Jbeta primers. The table came from immunoSEQ multiplex PCR; TCRdb's copy has only in-frame clones and leaves some out. The sample comprises some 180,000 clones, about 85% of which are singletons, and 1.4% rests with the top ten. CDR3 length: 14 amino acids. V was pared by 3 bases and J by 2 bases, with 11 bases between. Germline CDR1 is GTSNPN and CDR2 is SVGIG (reference sequence). The receptor was derived from a girl aged 5 to 17 in good health and CMV-seropositive. The V gene is TRBV30, the J gene TRBJ2-1; maybe TRBD1 (6 bases). The sample was PBMCs. CDR3 sequence (DNA): TGTGCCTGGAGGGGGGCGGGTACCTACAATGAGCAGTTCTTC. It is translated as CAWRGAGTYNEQFF.